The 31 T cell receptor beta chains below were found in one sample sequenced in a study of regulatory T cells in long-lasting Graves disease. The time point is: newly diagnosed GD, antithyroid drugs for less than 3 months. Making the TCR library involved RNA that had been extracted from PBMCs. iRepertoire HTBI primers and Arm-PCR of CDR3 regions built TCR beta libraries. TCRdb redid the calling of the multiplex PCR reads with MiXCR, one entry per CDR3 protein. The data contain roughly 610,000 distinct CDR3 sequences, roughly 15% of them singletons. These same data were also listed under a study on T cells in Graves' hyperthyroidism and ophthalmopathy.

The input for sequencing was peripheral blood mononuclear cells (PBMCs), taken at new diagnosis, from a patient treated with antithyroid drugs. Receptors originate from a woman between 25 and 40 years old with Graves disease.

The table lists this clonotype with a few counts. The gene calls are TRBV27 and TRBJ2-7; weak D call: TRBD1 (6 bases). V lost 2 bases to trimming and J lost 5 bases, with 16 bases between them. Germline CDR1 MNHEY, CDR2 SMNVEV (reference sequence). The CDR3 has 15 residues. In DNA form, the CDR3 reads TGTGCCAGCAGTTTAAAAGGGGGAATTGGGAACGAGCAGTACTTC. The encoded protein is CASSLKGGIGNEQYF.

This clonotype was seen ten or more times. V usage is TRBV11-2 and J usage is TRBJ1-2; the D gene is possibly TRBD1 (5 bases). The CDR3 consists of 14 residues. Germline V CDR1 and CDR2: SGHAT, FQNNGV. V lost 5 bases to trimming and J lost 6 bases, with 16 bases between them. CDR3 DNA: TGTGCCAGCAGCCCTACCCGGGGACTTGATGGCTACACCTTC. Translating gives CASSPTRGLDGYTF.

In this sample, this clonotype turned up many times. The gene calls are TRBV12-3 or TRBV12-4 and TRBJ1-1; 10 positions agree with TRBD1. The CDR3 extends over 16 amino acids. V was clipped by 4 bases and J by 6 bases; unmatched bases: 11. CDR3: CASSWDRGALMAEAFF. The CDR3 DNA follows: TGTGCCAGCAGTTGGGACAGGGGCGCTTTAATGGCTGAAGCTTTCTTT.

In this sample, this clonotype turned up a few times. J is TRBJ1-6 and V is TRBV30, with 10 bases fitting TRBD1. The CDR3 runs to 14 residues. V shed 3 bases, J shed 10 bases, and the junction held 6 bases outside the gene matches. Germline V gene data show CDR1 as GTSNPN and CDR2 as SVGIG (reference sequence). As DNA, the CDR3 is TGTGCCTGGAGCCGGGGACAGGGGCGGTCACCCCTCCACTTT. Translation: CAWSRGQGRSPLHF. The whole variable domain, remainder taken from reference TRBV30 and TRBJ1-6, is SQTIHQWPATLVQPVGSPLSLECTVEGTSNPNLYWYRQAAGRGLQLLFYSVGIGQISSEVPQNLSASRPQDRQFILSSKKLLLSDSGFYLCAWSRGQGRSPLHFGNGTRLTVT.

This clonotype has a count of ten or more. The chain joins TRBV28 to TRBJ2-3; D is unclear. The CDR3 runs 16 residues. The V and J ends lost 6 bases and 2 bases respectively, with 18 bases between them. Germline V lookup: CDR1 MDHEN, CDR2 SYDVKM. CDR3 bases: TGTGCCAGCAGCCCTGGAATCGAGAGAATCACAGATACGCAGTATTTT. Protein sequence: CASSPGIERITDTQYF. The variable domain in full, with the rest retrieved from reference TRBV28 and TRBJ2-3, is DVKVTQSSRYLVKRTGEKVFLECVQDMDHENMFWYRQDPGLGLRLIYFSYDVKMKEKGDIPEGYSVSREKKERFSLILESASTNQTSMYLCASSPGIERITDTQYFGPGTRLTVL.

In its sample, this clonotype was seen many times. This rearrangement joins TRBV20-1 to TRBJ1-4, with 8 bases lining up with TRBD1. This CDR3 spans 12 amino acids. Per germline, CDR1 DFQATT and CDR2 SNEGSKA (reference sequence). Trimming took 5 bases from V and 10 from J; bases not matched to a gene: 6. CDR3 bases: TGCAGTGCTTCAGGGGGCGGGGGAAAACTGTTTTTT. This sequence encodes CSASGGGGKLFF.

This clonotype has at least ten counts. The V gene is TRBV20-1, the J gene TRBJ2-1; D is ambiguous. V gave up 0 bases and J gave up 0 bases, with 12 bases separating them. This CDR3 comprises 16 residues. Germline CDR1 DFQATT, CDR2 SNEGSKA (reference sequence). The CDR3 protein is CSARDSKVVSYNEQFF. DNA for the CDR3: TGCAGTGCTAGAGATAGTAAGGTAGTCTCCTACAATGAGCAGTTCTTC.

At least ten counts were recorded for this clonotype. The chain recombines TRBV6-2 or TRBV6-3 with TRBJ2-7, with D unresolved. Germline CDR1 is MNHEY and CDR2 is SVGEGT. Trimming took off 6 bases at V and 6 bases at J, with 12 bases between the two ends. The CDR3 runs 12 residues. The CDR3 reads CASRRGDGEQYF. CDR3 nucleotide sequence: TGTGCCAGCAGGCGAGGAGACGGCGAGCAGTACTTC.

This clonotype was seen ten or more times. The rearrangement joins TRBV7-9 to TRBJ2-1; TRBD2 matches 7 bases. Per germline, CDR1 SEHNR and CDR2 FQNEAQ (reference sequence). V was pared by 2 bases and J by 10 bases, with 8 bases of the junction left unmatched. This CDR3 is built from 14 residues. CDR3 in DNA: TGTGCCAGCAGCTTAAGCCGCGGGAGTGGCGAGCAGTTCTTC. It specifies CASSLSRGSGEQFF.

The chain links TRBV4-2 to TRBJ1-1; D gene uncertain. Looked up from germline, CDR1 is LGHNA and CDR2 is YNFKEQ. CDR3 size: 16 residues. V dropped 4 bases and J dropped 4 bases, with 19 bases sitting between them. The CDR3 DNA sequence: TGTGCCAGCAGCCCCAGCGGTCGGATTGATGGCACTGAAGCTTTCTTT. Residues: CASSPSGRIDGTEAFF.

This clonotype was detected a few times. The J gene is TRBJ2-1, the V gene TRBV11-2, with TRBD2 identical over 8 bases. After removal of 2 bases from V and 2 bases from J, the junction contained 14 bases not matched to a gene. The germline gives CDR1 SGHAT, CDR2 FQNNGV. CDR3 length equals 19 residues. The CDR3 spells CASSLRVAGGQVAYNEQFF. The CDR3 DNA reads TGTGCCAGCAGCTTAAGGGTTGCGGGAGGTCAGGTCGCCTACAATGAGCAGTTCTTC.

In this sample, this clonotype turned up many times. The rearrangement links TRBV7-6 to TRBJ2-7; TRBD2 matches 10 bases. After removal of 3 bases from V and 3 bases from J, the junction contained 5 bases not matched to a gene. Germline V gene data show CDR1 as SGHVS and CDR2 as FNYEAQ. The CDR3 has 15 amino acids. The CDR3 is CASSFSSGSGYEQYF. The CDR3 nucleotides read TGTGCCAGCAGCTTCTCTAGCGGGAGCGGCTACGAGCAGTACTTC.

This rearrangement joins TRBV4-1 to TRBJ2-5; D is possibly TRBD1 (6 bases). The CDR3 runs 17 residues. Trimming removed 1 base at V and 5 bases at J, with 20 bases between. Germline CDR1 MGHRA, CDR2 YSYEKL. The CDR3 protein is CASSQGVSPTGLETQYF. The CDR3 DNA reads TGCGCCAGCAGCCAAGGCGTTTCTCCCACAGGGTTGGAGACCCAGTACTTC.

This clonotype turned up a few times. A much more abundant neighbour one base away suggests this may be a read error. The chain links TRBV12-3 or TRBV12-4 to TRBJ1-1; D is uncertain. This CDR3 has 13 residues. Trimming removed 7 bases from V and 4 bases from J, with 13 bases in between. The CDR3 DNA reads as TGTGCCAGCAATTCAGGCGAAGTCACTGAAGCTTTCTTT. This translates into CASNSGEVTEAFF.

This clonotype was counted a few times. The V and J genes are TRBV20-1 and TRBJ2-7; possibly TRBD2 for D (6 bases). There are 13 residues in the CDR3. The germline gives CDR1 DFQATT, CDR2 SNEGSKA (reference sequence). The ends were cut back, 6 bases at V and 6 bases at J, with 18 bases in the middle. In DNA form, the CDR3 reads TGCAGTGCGCGATACATGCCAGCGGGCGAGCAGTACTTC. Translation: CSARYMPAGEQYF.

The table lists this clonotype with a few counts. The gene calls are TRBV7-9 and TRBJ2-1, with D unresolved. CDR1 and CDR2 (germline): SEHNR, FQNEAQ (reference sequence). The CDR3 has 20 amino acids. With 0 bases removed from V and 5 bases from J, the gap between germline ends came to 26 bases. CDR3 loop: CASSLALVSRYRDFHNEQFF. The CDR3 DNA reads TGTGCCAGCAGCTTAGCCCTGGTTAGTCGATACAGAGATTTCCACAATGAGCAGTTCTTC.

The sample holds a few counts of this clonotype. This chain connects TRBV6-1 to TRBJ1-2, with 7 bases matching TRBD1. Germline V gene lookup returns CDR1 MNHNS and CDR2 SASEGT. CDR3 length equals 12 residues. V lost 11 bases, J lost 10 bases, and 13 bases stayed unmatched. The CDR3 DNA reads TGTGCCGGAGGGACAGACCCACAGGTCTACACCTTC. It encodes CAGGTDPQVYTF.

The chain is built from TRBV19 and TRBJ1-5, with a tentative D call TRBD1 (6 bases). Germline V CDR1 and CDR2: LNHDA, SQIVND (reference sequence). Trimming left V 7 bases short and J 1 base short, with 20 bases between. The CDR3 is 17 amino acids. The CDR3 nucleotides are TGTGCCAGTACCCTCGGGGGGGGGGGCCTCAGCAATCAGCCCCAGCATTTT. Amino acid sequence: CASTLGGGGLSNQPQHF.

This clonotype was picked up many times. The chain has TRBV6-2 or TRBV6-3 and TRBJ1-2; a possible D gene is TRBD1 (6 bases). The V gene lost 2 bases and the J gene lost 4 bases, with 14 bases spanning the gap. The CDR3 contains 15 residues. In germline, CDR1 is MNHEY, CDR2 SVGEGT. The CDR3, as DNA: TGTGCCAGCAGTTACGCTGGACAGTATCTCTATGGCTACACCTTC. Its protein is CASSYAGQYLYGYTF.

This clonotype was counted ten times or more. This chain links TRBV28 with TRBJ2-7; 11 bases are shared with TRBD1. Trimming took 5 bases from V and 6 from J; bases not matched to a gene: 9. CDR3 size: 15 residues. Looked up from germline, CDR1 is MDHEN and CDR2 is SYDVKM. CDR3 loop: CASSGPGQGVIEQYF. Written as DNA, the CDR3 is TGTGCCAGCAGTGGGCCGGGACAGGGGGTCATCGAGCAGTACTTC.

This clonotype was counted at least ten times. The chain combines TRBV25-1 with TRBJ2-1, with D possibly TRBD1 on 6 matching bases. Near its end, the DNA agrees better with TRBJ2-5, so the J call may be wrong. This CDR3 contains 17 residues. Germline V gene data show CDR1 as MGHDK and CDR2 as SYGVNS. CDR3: CASSEYTPDSKKETQYF. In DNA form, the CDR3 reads TGTGCCAGCAGTGAATATACTCCGGACAGTAAAAAAGAGACCCAGTACTTC.

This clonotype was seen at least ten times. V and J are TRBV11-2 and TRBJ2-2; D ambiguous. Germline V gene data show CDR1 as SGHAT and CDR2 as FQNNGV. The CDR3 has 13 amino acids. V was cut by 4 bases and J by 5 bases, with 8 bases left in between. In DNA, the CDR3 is TGTGCCAGCAGCTCCATTGCGACCGGGGAGCTGTTTTTT. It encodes CASSSIATGELFF.

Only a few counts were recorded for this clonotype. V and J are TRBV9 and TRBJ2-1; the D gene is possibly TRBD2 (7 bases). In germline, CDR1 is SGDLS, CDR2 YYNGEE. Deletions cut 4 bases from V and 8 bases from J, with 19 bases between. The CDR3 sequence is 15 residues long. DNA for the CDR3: TGTGCCAGCAGCCCGCGGGGCAGGGGAGGGCATGAGCAGTTCTTC. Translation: CASSPRGRGGHEQFF. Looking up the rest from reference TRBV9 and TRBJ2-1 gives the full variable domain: DSGVTQTPKHLITATGQRVTLRCSPRSGDLSVYWYQQSLDQGLQFLIQYYNGEERAKGNILERFSAQQFPDLHSELNLSSLELGDSALYFCASSPRGRGGHEQFFGPGTRLTVL.

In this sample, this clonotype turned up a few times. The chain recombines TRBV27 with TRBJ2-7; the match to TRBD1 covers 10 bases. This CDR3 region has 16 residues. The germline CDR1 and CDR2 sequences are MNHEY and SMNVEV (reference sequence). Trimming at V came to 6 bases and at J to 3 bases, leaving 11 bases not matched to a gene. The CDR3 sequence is CASRPPGQGLIYEQYF. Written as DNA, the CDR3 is TGTGCCAGCAGACCTCCGGGACAGGGGTTAATCTACGAGCAGTACTTC.

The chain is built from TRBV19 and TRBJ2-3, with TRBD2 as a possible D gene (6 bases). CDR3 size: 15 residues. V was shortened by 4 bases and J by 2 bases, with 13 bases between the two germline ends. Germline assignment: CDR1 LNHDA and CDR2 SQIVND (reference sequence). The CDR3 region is CASSTWGGITDTQYF. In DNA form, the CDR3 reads TGTGCCAGTAGTACCTGGGGCGGGATCACAGATACGCAGTATTTT. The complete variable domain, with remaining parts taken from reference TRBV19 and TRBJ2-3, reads DGGITQSPKYLFRKEGQNVTLSCEQNLNHDAMYWYRQDPGQGLRLIYYSQIVNDFQKGDIAEGYSVSREKKESFPLTVTSAQKNPTAFYLCASSTWGGITDTQYFGPGTRLTVL.

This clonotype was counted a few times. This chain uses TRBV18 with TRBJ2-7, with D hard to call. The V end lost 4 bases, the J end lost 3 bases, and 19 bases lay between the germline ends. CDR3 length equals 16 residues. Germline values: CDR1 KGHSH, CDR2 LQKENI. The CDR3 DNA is TGTGCCAGCTCACGGGTCGGACCTCCCGGCGACTACGAGCAGTACTTC. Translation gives CASSRVGPPGDYEQYF.

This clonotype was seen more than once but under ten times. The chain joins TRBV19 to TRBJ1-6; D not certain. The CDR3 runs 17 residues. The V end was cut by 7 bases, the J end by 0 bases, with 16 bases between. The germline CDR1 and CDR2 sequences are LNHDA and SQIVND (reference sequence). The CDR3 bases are TGTGCCAGTACCGCCGCGGCAGCAAGCTCCTATAATTCACCCCTCCACTTT. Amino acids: CASTAAAASSYNSPLHF.

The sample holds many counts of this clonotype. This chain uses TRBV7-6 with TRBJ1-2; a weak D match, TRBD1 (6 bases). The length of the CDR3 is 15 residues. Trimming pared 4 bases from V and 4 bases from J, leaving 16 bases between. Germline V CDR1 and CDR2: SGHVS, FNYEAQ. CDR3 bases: TGTGCCAGCAGCTCGCAGATACAGGGCCTCTATGGCTACACCTTC. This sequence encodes CASSSQIQGLYGYTF.

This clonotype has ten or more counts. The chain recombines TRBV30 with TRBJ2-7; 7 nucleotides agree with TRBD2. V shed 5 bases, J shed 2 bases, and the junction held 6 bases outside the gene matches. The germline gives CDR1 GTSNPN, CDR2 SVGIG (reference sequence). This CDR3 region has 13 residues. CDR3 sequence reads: CAWSASGPYEQYF. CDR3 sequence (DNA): TGTGCCTGGTCGGCTAGCGGACCCTACGAGCAGTACTTC. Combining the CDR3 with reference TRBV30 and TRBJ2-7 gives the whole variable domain SQTIHQWPATLVQPVGSPLSLECTVEGTSNPNLYWYRQAAGRGLQLLFYSVGIGQISSEVPQNLSASRPQDRQFILSSKKLLLSDSGFYLCAWSASGPYEQYFGPGTRLTVT.

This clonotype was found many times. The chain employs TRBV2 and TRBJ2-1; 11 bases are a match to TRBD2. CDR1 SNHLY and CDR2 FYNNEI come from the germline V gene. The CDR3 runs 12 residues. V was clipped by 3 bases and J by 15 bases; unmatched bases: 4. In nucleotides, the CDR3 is TGTGCCAGCAGTGATACTAGCGGGAGTACGTTCTTC. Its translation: CASSDTSGSTFF.

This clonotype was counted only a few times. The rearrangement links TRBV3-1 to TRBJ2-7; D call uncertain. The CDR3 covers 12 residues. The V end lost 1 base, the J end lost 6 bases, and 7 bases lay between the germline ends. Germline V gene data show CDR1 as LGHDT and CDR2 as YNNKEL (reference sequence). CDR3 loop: CASSQVGLEQYF. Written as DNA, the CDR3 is TGTGCCAGCAGCCAAGTCGGCCTCGAGCAGTACTTC.